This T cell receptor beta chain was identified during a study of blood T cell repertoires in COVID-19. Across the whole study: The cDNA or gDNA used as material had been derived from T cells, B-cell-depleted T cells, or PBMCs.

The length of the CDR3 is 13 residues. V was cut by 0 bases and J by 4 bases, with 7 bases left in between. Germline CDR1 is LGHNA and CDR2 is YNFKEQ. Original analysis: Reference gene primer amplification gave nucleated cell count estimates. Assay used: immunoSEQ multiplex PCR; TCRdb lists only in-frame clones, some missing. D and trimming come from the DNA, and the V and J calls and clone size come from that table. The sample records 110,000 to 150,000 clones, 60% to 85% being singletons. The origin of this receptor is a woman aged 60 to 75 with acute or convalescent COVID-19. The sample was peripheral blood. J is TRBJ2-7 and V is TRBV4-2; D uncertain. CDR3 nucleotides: TGTGCCAGCAGCCAAGACGTTGCGTACGAGCAGTACTTC. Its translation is CASSQDVAYEQYF.